This paragraph reports one T cell receptor (beta chain). Measured with immunoSEQ multiplex PCR; TCRdb has only the in-frame clones, and not every one. The table shows around 16,000 clones, with 80% to 85% occurring only once. The CDR3 consists of 13 residues. Trimming pared 5 bases from V and 2 bases from J, leaving 10 bases between. The sample is drawn from a study of technical replicates of blood from several donors. Sequencing was done on a sample of PBMCs. This chain links TRBV5-3 with TRBJ2-5; D is ambiguous. TRBV5-3 is an open reading frame, and its role is uncertain. This TCR derives from a human donor in good health. The CDR3 protein is CARSIGRQETQYF. The CDR3, as DNA: TGTGCCAGAAGTATTGGCAGGCAAGAGACCCAGTACTTC.